Following are 17 T cell receptor beta chains from one sample sequenced in a study of T-cell memory formation after mild COVID-19. Via MiXCR, TCRdb re-called the 5' RACE reads, giving one row per CDR3 protein. The sample lists about 270,000 distinct CDR3 sequences, 16% occurring once. Material for sequencing was PBMCs or a T cell subset sorted from them (not recorded which). These receptors were obtained from a young man who had mild COVID-19 (a few samples of this study predate the infection). Cell type and time point are not known.

Ten or more counts support this clonotype. The genes are TRBV10-2 and TRBJ2-3; D possibly corresponds to TRBD2 (6 bases). Germline assignment: CDR1 WSHSY and CDR2 SAAADI. The CDR3 consists of 12 residues. The V end lost 6 bases, the J end lost 4 bases, and 8 bases lay between the germline ends. This CDR3 is CASSGGPDTQYF. Here the CDR3 DNA reads TGCGCCAGCAGCGGGGGTCCAGATACGCAGTATTTT.

The chain couples TRBV5-5 to TRBJ1-2, with D tentatively TRBD1 (5 bases). CDR1 SGHKS and CDR2 YYEKEE come from the germline V gene (reference sequence). This CDR3 is built from 14 residues. V lost 2 bases and J lost 5, with 13 bases in between. The chain's CDR3 is CASSLTGVRYGYTF. DNA for the CDR3: TGTGCCAGCAGCTTAACGGGGGTTAGGTATGGCTACACCTTC. Filled out from reference TRBV5-5 and TRBJ1-2, the complete variable domain reads DAGVTQSPTHLIKTRGQQVTLRCSPISGHKSVSWYQQVLGQGPQFIFQYYEKEERGRGNFPDRFSARQFPNYSSELNVNALLLGDSALYLCASSLTGVRYGYTFGSGTRLTVV.

This clonotype appeared many times. The chain uses TRBV7-9 and TRBJ1-1; D is undetermined. CDR3 length: 12 residues. The V and J ends lost 1 base and 8 bases respectively, with 8 bases between them. The V gene's germline CDR1 is SEHNR and CDR2 FQNEAQ (reference sequence). CDR3 bases: TGTGCCAGCAGCTTAGGGGCAGAAGAAGCTTTCTTT. It specifies CASSLGAEEAFF.

The J gene is TRBJ2-7, the V gene TRBV5-6, with 11 nucleotides matching TRBD1. The junction had 5 bases not matched to a gene; V was cut back by 0 bases and J by 6 bases. The CDR3 runs to 15 residues. Germline CDR1 is SGHDT and CDR2 is YYEEEE. CDR3 sequence: CASSLGTGGLIEQYV. In DNA form, the CDR3 reads TGTGCCAGCAGCTTGGGGACAGGGGGCTTAATCGAGCAGTACGTC.

This clonotype was seen more than once but under ten times. This rearrangement joins TRBV29-1 to TRBJ1-5; D uncertain. The CDR3 length is 12 residues. V lost 4 bases and J 2 bases, leaving 6 bases between the germline ends. Germline CDR1 SQVTM, CDR2 ANQGSEA. The chain's CDR3 is CSVGDGNQPQHF. The CDR3, as DNA: TGCAGCGTTGGCGATGGCAATCAGCCCCAGCATTTT.

The rearrangement uses TRBV24-1 and TRBJ2-5; D unresolved. The CDR3 consists of 12 residues. Germline assignment: CDR1 KGHDR and CDR2 SFDVKD. V was trimmed by 4 bases and J by 2 bases, leaving 4 bases between them. CDR3 DNA sequence: TGTGCCACCAGTGACAGGCAAGAGACCCAGTACTTC. Its translation: CATSDRQETQYF.

V is TRBV19 and J is TRBJ1-1; D remains ambiguous. Deletions cut 7 bases from V and 0 bases from J, with 12 bases between. Germline CDR1 and CDR2: LNHDA and SQIVND (reference sequence). The CDR3 is 14 residues long. CDR3 in amino acids: CASTPGWVNTEAFF. The CDR3 DNA reads TGTGCCAGTACCCCGGGGTGGGTGAACACTGAAGCTTTCTTT.

The chain is built from TRBV5-1 and TRBJ2-7; 12 bases map to TRBD1. Germline V lookup: CDR1 SGHRS, CDR2 YFSETQ. The CDR3 sequence is 13 residues long. With V trimmed by 9 bases and J by 5 bases, 6 bases remained unmatched. The CDR3 sequence is CATSGQGADEQYF. The CDR3 DNA reads TGCGCCACCTCGGGACAGGGGGCCGACGAGCAGTACTTC.

The chain uses TRBV29-1 and TRBJ2-3; no firm D call. Germline CDR1 reads SQVTM; CDR2 reads ANQGSEA. The CDR3 totals 13 residues. V was shortened by 4 bases and J by 2 bases, with 10 bases between the two germline ends. The CDR3 sequence is CSVGVPNTDTQYF. The CDR3 DNA follows: TGCAGCGTTGGGGTACCTAACACAGATACGCAGTATTTT.

This clonotype was found a few times. This chain joins TRBV7-6 and TRBJ2-5; D gene unclear. Trimming took 3 bases from V and 5 from J, leaving 10 bases between them. Germline-derived CDR1 and CDR2 are SGHVS and FNYEAQ. The CDR3 contains 13 residues. As DNA, the CDR3 is TGTGCCAGCAGCTTTAGGCTCGGCGAGACCCAGTACTTC. This encodes CASSFRLGETQYF.

This clonotype occurred a few times. This chain links TRBV12-3 or TRBV12-4 with TRBJ1-1; no clear D. Deletions cut 3 bases from V and 8 bases from J, with 10 bases between. This CDR3 comprises 12 residues. CDR3 DNA: TGTGCCAGCAGTTTGGACTTAATCGAAGCTTTCTTT. Its translation is CASSLDLIEAFF.

This clonotype came up a few times. The chain has TRBV7-2 and TRBJ2-2; D not certain. Germline values: CDR1 SGHTA, CDR2 FQGNSA. This CDR3 spans 17 amino acids. V lost 6 bases, J lost 0 bases, and 17 bases lay in between. CDR3 sequence reads: CASSLPSHRPNTGELFF. DNA of the CDR3: TGTGCCAGCAGTTTACCATCCCATAGACCGAACACCGGGGAGCTGTTTTTT.

The chain employs TRBV7-9 and TRBJ1-2; 9 positions match TRBD1. V lost 5 bases and J lost 6; bases outside the gene matches: 7. Germline V gene data show CDR1 as SEHNR and CDR2 as FQNEAQ (reference sequence). The CDR3 is 14 amino acids. Written as DNA, the CDR3 is TGTGCCAGCAGCCCTTGGACAGGGGAAGATGGCTACACCTTC. Its translation: CASSPWTGEDGYTF.

A few counts support this clonotype. V and J are TRBV29-1 and TRBJ1-1; no clear D. V gave up 4 bases and J gave up 5 bases, with 5 bases separating them. CDR1 and CDR2 (germline): SQVTM, ANQGSEA. This CDR3 spans 10 amino acids. The CDR3 coding sequence is TGCAGCGTTGGGGGAACTGAAGCTTTCTTT. The encoded protein is CSVGGTEAFF.

CDR3 nucleotides: TGCGCCAGCAGCCACACTAGCGGGGGTGACCAAGAGACCCAGTACTTC. This encodes CASSHTSGGDQETQYF. This chain links TRBV4-1 with TRBJ2-5; 11 nucleotides agree with TRBD2. Germline CDR1 reads MGHRA; CDR2 reads YSYEKL. Unmatched junction bases numbered 3, after V lost 3 bases and J lost 0 bases. The CDR3 is 16 residues long.

This clonotype was seen only a few times. V and J are TRBV7-9 and TRBJ1-2, with TRBD1 matching over 9 bases. V shed 4 bases, J shed 3 bases, and the junction held 6 bases outside the gene matches. Germline values: CDR1 SEHNR, CDR2 FQNEAQ (reference sequence). This CDR3 comprises 15 residues. CDR3 bases: TGTGCCAGCAGCTCTTATTGGACAGGGGACTATGGCTACACCTTC. Protein sequence: CASSSYWTGDYGYTF.

This rearrangement joins TRBV10-3 to TRBJ2-7; 9 bases line up with TRBD1. J lost 1 base, V lost 7 bases, and 14 bases had no gene match. CDR1 and CDR2 (germline): ENHRY, SYGVKD. The CDR3 covers 17 residues. CDR3 bases: TGTGCCATCACCCCCGGGACAGGGCCTCATCGGTCCTACGAGCAGTACGTC. Translating it yields CAITPGTGPHRSYEQYV.